This T cell receptor beta chain stems from a study of post-analysis software for immune sequencing data. Presence of unique molecular identifiers characterized the TCR beta cDNA libraries. Starting from about 1 to 10 million T cells, the study yielded 500,000 or so cDNA molecules. TCRdb reprocessed the PCR reads with MiXCR, giving one entry per CDR3 protein. Among around 700,000 distinct CDR3 sequences listed, 59% were seen once. In the case of this clonotype: Its antigen is undetermined.

In germline, CDR1 is SGHTA, CDR2 FQGTGA. The CDR3 covers 14 residues. V lost 0 bases to trimming and J lost 3 bases, with 8 bases between them. Regarding the study as a whole: In multiple sclerosis, normalized Chao1 diversity was significantly below that of controls. Patients showed TRBV5-6, TRBV5-1 and TRBV20-1 among five TRBV segments more frequent than in controls.

Sequencing was done on a sample of blood. The V gene is TRBV7-3, the J gene TRBJ1-1, with D possibly TRBD1 on 5 matching bases. This receptor was obtained from a girl aged 2-9 years with multiple sclerosis. DNA for the CDR3: TGTGCCAGCAGCTTAACGCGGGGGGACACTGAAGCTTTCTTT. This codes for CASSLTRGDTEAFF.